This is a list of T cell receptor beta chains from one sample in a study of blood T cells in healthy people across ages. TCRdb fed the 5' RACE reads into MiXCR, producing one record per CDR3 protein. Among fewer than 800,000 distinct CDR3 sequences listed, less than 40% were seen once. Sequencing was carried out using blood. The receptors come from an elderly woman in good health. Both conserved end residues are part of each CDR3. Fields, in order: V gene, J gene, clone size, D gene, CDR3 DNA, CDR3 protein. D genes are given only for firm matches. Size is stated for part of the rows, as once, few or many counts, or as a class when the clone is expanded.

TRBV7-2,TRBJ2-5,once,-,TGTGCCAGCAGCTTACCAAGAGACACTAGCACCGGTAGGACCCAGTACTTC,CASSLPRDTSTGRTQYF
TRBV29-1,TRBJ1-1,-,-,TGCAGCGTCATCCAAGCTGCCAGGAACACTGAAGCTTTCTTT,CSVIQAARNTEAFF
TRBV4-2,TRBJ1-1,-,-,TGTGCCGGCAGCCAATCGAACCGGGACCAGAGCTTGATGGCTTTCTTT,CAGSQSNRDQSLMAFF
TRBV9,TRBJ2-7,many,-,TGTGCCAGCAGCACAGGCGACTCCTCCGAGCAGTACTTC,CASSTGDSSEQYF
TRBV5-1,TRBJ2-1,-,TRBD2,TGCGCCAGCTCCACCGGGACTAGCGGGAGCTATGAGCAGTTCTTC,CASSTGTSGSYEQFF
TRBV7-9,TRBJ1-2,-,TRBD1,TGTGCCAGCAGCTTAGTTCCGGGACAGGGGGCAATTGGCTACACCTTC,CASSLVPGQGAIGYTF
TRBV4-3,TRBJ2-5,many,-,TGCGCCAGCAGCCAAGAGCGTACTAGGGAAGAGACCCAGTACTTC,CASSQERTREETQYF
TRBV27,TRBJ2-4,many,-,TGTGCCAGCAGTACGGTTAGTCTAGCCAAAAACATTCAGTACTTC,CASSTVSLAKNIQYF
TRBV6-1,TRBJ2-3,-,-,TGTGCCAGCAGTGGGACTGCCGCAGATACGCAGTATTTT,CASSGTAADTQYF
TRBV20-1,TRBJ2-3,many,-,TGCAGTGCTCAGAGGGGTGGTGATACGCAGTATTTT,CSAQRGGDTQYF
TRBV6-1,TRBJ1-2,many,-,TGTGCCAGCAGTGAAGCGCGTGATGGCTACACCTTC,CASSEARDGYTF
TRBV6-1,TRBJ2-1,-,-,TGTGCCAGCAGTGAAGAAGGGTCGTTTTGGGTTGAGCAGTTCTTC,CASSEEGSFWVEQFF
TRBV7-9,TRBJ2-3,-,-,TGTGCCGGCAGCTTAGTTGGCACAGATACGCAGTATTTT,CAGSLVGTDTQYF
TRBV7-2,TRBJ2-3,many,-,TGTGCCAGCAGCTTAGACTCGAGCACAGATACGCAGTATTTT,CASSLDSSTDTQYF
TRBV20-1,TRBJ1-1,many,TRBD1,TGCAGTGCCATCCCCGGGACAGTCACTGAAGCTTTCTTT,CSAIPGTVTEAFF
TRBV7-2,TRBJ2-7,many,TRBD2,TGTGCCAGCAGCTTACGGTCCGGGACTAGCGGGGGGGCCTACGAGCAGTACTTC,CASSLRSGTSGGAYEQYF
TRBV20-1,TRBJ1-5,-,-,TGCAGTGCCTGGGACACAAGGAAGTTATACTCCAATCAGCCCCAGCATTTT,CSAWDTRKLYSNQPQHF
TRBV7-8,TRBJ1-2,many,-,TGTGCCAGCAGCATGGACGGTCCTAGGGGCTACACCTTC,CASSMDGPRGYTF
TRBV29-1,TRBJ2-3,many,-,TGCAGCGTGCGTCACACAGATACGCAGTATTTT,CSVRHTDTQYF
TRBV11-2,TRBJ2-1,-,-,TGTGCCAGCAGCTTGACTACCTTTAGCTCCTACAATGAGCAGTTCTTC,CASSLTTFSSYNEQFF
TRBV12-3/TRBV12-4,TRBJ2-2,few,-,TGTGCCAGCAGTTACTGGTCCACCGGGGAGCTGTTTTTT,CASSYWSTGELFF
TRBV4-1,TRBJ2-1,many,TRBD2,TGCGCCAGCAGCCGACTAGCGGGGGGGTGGGATGAGCAGTTCTTC,CASSRLAGGWDEQFF
TRBV6-6,TRBJ1-3,-,-,TGTGCCAGCAGAGGAAGTCTTGGGGGAAACACCATATATTTT,CASRGSLGGNTIYF
TRBV29-1,TRBJ2-2,few,TRBD1,TGCAGCGTTGGGGGCAGGGGGCGTAGCACCGGGGAGCTGTTTTTT,CSVGGRGRSTGELFF
TRBV12-3/TRBV12-4,TRBJ2-1,many,-,TGTGCCAGCAGTCAGTTCGTCAATGAGCAGTTCTTC,CASSQFVNEQFF
TRBV12-3/TRBV12-4,TRBJ2-3,-,TRBD2,TGTGCCAGCAGTCCAGATAGCGGGGGGGGCACAGATATGCAGTATTTT,CASSPDSGGGTDMQYF
TRBV25-1,TRBJ2-2,few,-,TGTGCCAGCAGTGACGCCGGGGAGCTGTTTTTT,CASSDAGELFF
TRBV7-2,TRBJ1-3,few,-,TGTGCCAGCAGCTTCGATCAGGGACTCTCTGGAAACACCATATATTTT,CASSFDQGLSGNTIYF
TRBV30,TRBJ2-5,-,TRBD2,TGTGCCTGGAGTAGTGGACTAGCGGGGCCCCAAGAGACCCAGTACTTC,CAWSSGLAGPQETQYF
TRBV6-2/TRBV6-3,TRBJ2-3,many,TRBD2,TGTGCCAGCAGTCTTAGCGGGGTGATCACAGATACGCAGTATTTT,CASSLSGVITDTQYF
TRBV20-1,TRBJ2-1,-,TRBD2,TGCAGTGCCCTTCCCTTCGAGCGGGGGGGCCGCAATGAGCAGTTCTTC,CSALPFERGGRNEQFF
TRBV18,TRBJ2-7,many,-,TGTGCCAGCTCACCACTCGGGGGGCAAGACGAGCAGTACTTC,CASSPLGGQDEQYF
TRBV5-4,TRBJ1-2,-,TRBD1,TGTGCCAGCAGCCTATCGTCGGGACAGGCTAACTATGGCTACACCTTC,CASSLSSGQANYGYTF